The 31 T cell receptor beta chains below were found in one sample sequenced in a study of CD8+CD57+ T cells in acquired aplastic anemia. Genomic DNA was employed as the template in profiling TCR beta VDJ and CDR3. Each CDR3 protein is one row after TCRdb ran MiXCR on the reads. This table holds about 98,000 distinct CDR3 sequences, around 62% found once. Flow cytometry had shown expanded CD8+CD57+ cells in the patients chosen for sequencing. The sample taken for sequencing was sorted CD4+, CD8+, or CD8+CD57+ T cells (not recorded which) from PBMCs. These receptors all stem from a human donor with aplastic anemia.

The chain is built from TRBV12-3 or TRBV12-4 and TRBJ1-1; no firm D call. The CDR3 sequence is 10 residues long. V was shortened by 7 bases and J by 10 bases, with 10 bases between the two germline ends. The CDR3 coding sequence is TGTGCCAGCAATGTGGGAAGAGCTTTCTTT. It codes for CASNVGRAFF.

This clonotype came up many times. The chain joins TRBV7-9 to TRBJ2-3; D is tentatively TRBD1 or TRBD2 (6 bases each). The CDR3 loop spans 15 amino acids. Trimming left V 1 base short and J 0 bases short, with 8 bases between. Germline V gene sequence: CDR1 SEHNR, CDR2 FQNEAQ (reference sequence). This chain's CDR3 is CASSLEGGSTDTQYF. CDR3 coding DNA: TGTGCCAGCAGCTTAGAAGGGGGGAGCACAGATACGCAGTATTTT.

This clonotype was recorded once. The chain uses TRBV6-5 and TRBJ2-7; no definite D call. This CDR3 contains 12 residues. V lost 4 bases and J lost 0, with 4 bases in between. Germline CDR1 MNHEY, CDR2 SVGAGI. As DNA, the CDR3 is TGTGCCAGCAGTTTACACTCCTACGAGCAGTACTTC. This encodes CASSLHSYEQYF.

This clonotype was observed a handful of times. The chain employs TRBV15 and TRBJ1-2; no clear D. Trimming took 3 bases from V and 8 from J, leaving 22 bases between them. Per the germline V gene, CDR1 is LNHNV and CDR2 is YYDKDF (reference sequence). This CDR3 region has 16 residues. In DNA, the CDR3 is TGTGCCACCAGCAGGAACCTCGGGCTTCCCTCTTCCGGCTACACCTTC. It specifies CATSRNLGLPSSGYTF.

With regard to this clonotype: As the CDR3 is not closed by the conserved phenylalanine or tryptophan, this likely results from a read error. The chain has TRBV29-1 and TRBJ1-1; D ambiguous. The CDR3 totals 13 residues. The V end lost 3 bases, the J end lost 7 bases, and 15 bases lay between the germline ends. Germline CDR1 and CDR2: SQVTM and ANQGSEA. The DNA of the CDR3 is TGCAGCGTTGAGGTTGGCAGAGTATATGAAGCTTTCTCT. Translation: CSVEVGRVYEAFS.

The table lists this clonotype with many counts. The chain has TRBV10-3 and TRBJ2-2, with D perhaps TRBD1 or TRBD2 (5 bases each). Trimming took off 6 bases at V and 0 bases at J, with 14 bases between the two ends. Germline assignment: CDR1 ENHRY and CDR2 SYGVKD. The CDR3 extends over 16 amino acids. The CDR3 nucleotides are TGTGCCATCAGACGAAGTGAGGGACCGAACACCGGGGAGCTGTTTTTT. Its translation is CAIRRSEGPNTGELFF.

The V and J genes are TRBV15 and TRBJ1-4; TRBD1 is a possible D gene (6 bases). CDR3 length: 14 amino acids. V was shortened by 1 base and J by 8 bases, with 11 bases between the two germline ends. CDR1 is LNHNV and CDR2 is YYDKDF in the germline V gene (reference sequence). The CDR3 DNA follows: TGTGCCACCAGCAGAGGCCGGGGGCAGGAAAAACTGTTTTTT. Protein: CATSRGRGQEKLFF.

The chain carries TRBV9 and TRBJ2-7, with 7 bases identical to TRBD2. V lost 4 bases to trimming and J lost 5 bases; unmatched junction nucleotides: 9. CDR3 size: 14 residues. CDR1 is SGDLS, CDR2 YYNGEE, per germline. The DNA for the CDR3 is TGTGCCAGCAGCCCCCGGGCGGGAGACAACGAGCAGTACTTC. Its protein product is CASSPRAGDNEQYF.

The chain is built from TRBV19 and TRBJ1-1; TRBD1 is a possible D gene (6 bases). Germline V CDR1 and CDR2: LNHDA, SQIVND (reference sequence). The V end was cut by 10 bases, the J end by 4 bases, with 19 bases between. The CDR3 is made up of 14 amino acids. The CDR3 region is CAIGDGGLGTEAFF. The CDR3 DNA sequence: TGTGCCATAGGGGACGGGGGGCTCGGCACTGAAGCTTTCTTT.

This chain links TRBV14 with TRBJ1-2; D not certain. The germline V and J ends were trimmed by 2 bases and 10 bases, with 11 bases remaining between them. The length of the CDR3 is 12 residues. Germline loops: CDR1 SGHDN, CDR2 FVKESK. The CDR3 loop reads CASSQTPLLYTF. The CDR3 nucleotides are TGTGCCAGCAGCCAAACGCCCTTACTCTACACCTTC.

A few counts support this clonotype. The V and J genes are TRBV2 and TRBJ1-6; 10 bases align to TRBD1. This CDR3 has 14 amino acids. With 8 bases clipped from V and 9 bases from J, the junction kept 7 bases outside the gene matches. From germline, CDR1 is SNHLY and CDR2 FYNNEI. This chain's CDR3 is CASRRGQGTSPLHF. DNA for the CDR3: TGTGCCAGCCGCAGGGGACAGGGGACTTCACCCCTCCACTTT.

The chain couples TRBV2 to TRBJ2-1; 14 nucleotides agree with TRBD2. The CDR3 has 14 amino acids. Germline V gene lookup returns CDR1 SNHLY and CDR2 FYNNEI. V was pared by 8 bases and J by 7 bases, with 4 bases of the junction left unmatched. The CDR3: CASGTSGSRNEQFF. For the CDR3, the DNA is TGTGCCAGCGGGACTAGCGGGAGTAGGAATGAGCAGTTCTTC.

The genes are TRBV7-2 and TRBJ2-1; no clear D. This CDR3 is 13 amino acids long. From germline, CDR1 is SGHTA and CDR2 FQGNSA. V gave up 2 bases and J gave up 8 bases, with 10 bases separating them. In DNA, the CDR3 is TGTGCCAGCAGCTTATTTGGTGCGGATGAGCAGTTCTTC. Protein: CASSLFGADEQFF.

In this sample, this clonotype turned up once. The chain recombines TRBV6-1 with TRBJ1-6; D may be TRBD1 (5 bases). The CDR3 totals 13 residues. The V gene lost 1 base and the J gene lost 8 bases, with 6 bases spanning the gap. Germline V gene sequence: CDR1 MNHNS, CDR2 SASEGT. The CDR3 coding sequence is TGTGCCAGCAGTGAAGGGGGGTATTCACCCCTCCACTTT. Translating it yields CASSEGGYSPLHF.

This clonotype was seen just once. The chain joins TRBV13 to TRBJ1-6; unclear D gene. Trimming removed 0 bases at V and 4 bases at J, with 4 bases between. Per the germline V gene, CDR1 is PRHDT and CDR2 is FYEKMQ (reference sequence). The CDR3 has 14 amino acids. The CDR3 loop is CASSLGQYNSPLHF. Written as DNA, the CDR3 is TGTGCCAGCAGCTTAGGGCAGTATAATTCACCCCTCCACTTT. The complete variable domain, with remaining parts taken from reference TRBV13 and TRBJ1-6, reads AAGVIQSPRHLIKEKRETATLKCYPIPRHDTVYWYQQGPGQDPQFLISFYEKMQSDKGSIPDRFSAQQFSDYHSELNMSSLELGDSALYFCASSLGQYNSPLHFGNGTRLTVT.

The V gene is TRBV29-1, the J gene TRBJ2-3; the match to TRBD1 covers 7 bases. Germline V CDR1 and CDR2: SQVTM, ANQGSEA. This CDR3 spans 12 amino acids. V gave up 2 bases and J gave up 9 bases; unmatched junction bases: 5. The CDR3 DNA sequence: TGCAGCGTTGAAAGGACAGGACAAACGCAGTATTTT. It is translated as CSVERTGQTQYF.

This chain connects TRBV4-1 to TRBJ2-7; TRBD2 aligns across 14 bases. V gave up 8 bases and J gave up 3 bases; unmatched junction bases: 12. CDR3 length: 17 amino acids. The germline gives CDR1 MGHRA, CDR2 YSYEKL. The DNA for the CDR3 is TGCGCCAGCGGGGGACTAGCGGGAGAGGTTGGGTACTACGAGCAGTACTTC. Translated: CASGGLAGEVGYYEQYF.

The chain joins TRBV24-1 to TRBJ2-1; tentatively, D is TRBD1 or TRBD2 (5 bases each). Germline V lookup: CDR1 KGHDR, CDR2 SFDVKD. With 2 bases removed from V and 6 bases from J, the gap between germline ends came to 10 bases. The CDR3 runs to 14 residues. Here the CDR3 reads CATSDSGTTNEQFF. CDR3 coding DNA: TGTGCCACCAGTGATTCCGGGACCACCAATGAGCAGTTCTTC.

This chain joins TRBV7-6 and TRBJ1-2, with no clear D. CDR3 size: 12 residues. Trimming removed 8 bases from V and 4 bases from J, with 11 bases in between. Per the germline V gene, CDR1 is SGHVS and CDR2 is FNYEAQ. CDR3 loop: CASGGFRYGYTF. CDR3 in DNA: TGTGCCAGCGGAGGGTTTCGCTATGGCTACACCTTC. The variable domain in full, with the rest retrieved from reference TRBV7-6 and TRBJ1-2, is GAGVSQSPRYKVTKRGQDVALRCDPISGHVSLYWYRQALGQGPEFLTYFNYEAQQDKSGLPNDRFSAERPEGSISTLTIQRTEQRDSAMYRCASGGFRYGYTFGSGTRLTVV.

This clonotype was picked up many times. The chain links TRBV5-1 to TRBJ2-1; 8 nucleotides agree with TRBD2. This CDR3 contains 15 residues. V was clipped by 0 bases and J by 4 bases; unmatched bases: 3. CDR1 SGHRS and CDR2 YFSETQ come from the germline V gene. CDR3 sequence: CASSLGRGGYNEQFF. The CDR3 DNA reads as TGCGCCAGCAGCTTGGGACGGGGGGGATACAATGAGCAGTTCTTC.

This chain connects TRBV5-1 to TRBJ1-6; D is uncertain. The CDR3 sequence is 15 residues long. Trimming shortened V by 0 bases and J by 12 bases, and 16 bases separated the two germline ends. The germline gives CDR1 SGHRS, CDR2 YFSETQ. In DNA, the CDR3 is TGCGCCAGCAGCTTGGGTAGCCAGCTGATCGAACCCCTCCACTTT. Translated, it gives CASSLGSQLIEPLHF.

At least ten counts were recorded for this clonotype. This chain links TRBV7-9 with TRBJ2-2; a weak D match, TRBD1 (5 bases). Trimming took off 3 bases at V and 3 bases at J, with 8 bases between the two ends. Per the germline V gene, CDR1 is SEHNR and CDR2 is FQNEAQ (reference sequence). CDR3 length equals 14 residues. The CDR3 loop reads CASSFDRDTGELFF. The CDR3 DNA sequence: TGTGCCAGCAGCTTCGACAGAGACACCGGGGAGCTGTTTTTT.

This clonotype was detected ten times or more. The chain employs TRBV20-1 and TRBJ2-1, with D unresolved. CDR1 DFQATT and CDR2 SNEGSKA come from the germline V gene (reference sequence). The CDR3 runs 12 residues. Trimming shortened V by 2 bases and J by 8 bases, and 10 bases separated the two germline ends. The CDR3 loop is CSARPVLDEQFF. The CDR3 DNA is TGCAGTGCTAGACCCGTTCTGGATGAGCAGTTCTTC.

The gene calls are TRBV19 and TRBJ2-1, with D tentatively TRBD1 (6 bases). CDR1 and CDR2 (germline): LNHDA, SQIVND (reference sequence). This CDR3 has 15 amino acids. Trimming took off 3 bases at V and 5 bases at J, with 14 bases between the two ends. The DNA of the CDR3 is TGTGCCAGTAGTATCATCGAGGGGGTCCACAATGAGCAGTTCTTC. Amino acid sequence: CASSIIEGVHNEQFF.

This clonotype has a count of ten or more. This chain links TRBV20-1 with TRBJ1-1; TRBD1 matches 11 bases. Germline values: CDR1 DFQATT, CDR2 SNEGSKA (reference sequence). V shed 0 bases and J 3 bases; nucleotides not matched to a gene: 3. The CDR3 contains 15 residues. This chain's CDR3 is CSARDWDRGDTEAFF. DNA of the CDR3: TGCAGTGCTAGAGACTGGGACAGGGGGGACACTGAAGCTTTCTTT.

V is TRBV10-3 and J is TRBJ2-1; 9 nucleotides agree with TRBD1. The CDR3 has 14 residues. Per the germline V gene, CDR1 is ENHRY and CDR2 is SYGVKD. The junction had 7 bases not matched to a gene; V was cut back by 5 bases and J by 8 bases. The chain's CDR3 is CAISPRQGGDEQFF. In nucleotides, the CDR3 is TGTGCCATCAGTCCCCGACAGGGGGGCGATGAGCAGTTCTTC.

The chain employs TRBV20-1 and TRBJ2-7, with 10 bases aligning to TRBD1. V shed 3 bases, J shed 2 bases, and the junction held 4 bases outside the gene matches. Germline CDR1 reads DFQATT; CDR2 reads SNEGSKA (reference sequence). CDR3 length: 14 residues. CDR3 loop: CSARGQGITYEQYF. Written as DNA, the CDR3 is TGCAGTGCTAGGGGACAGGGGATAACCTACGAGCAGTACTTC.

This sequence joins TRBV2 and TRBJ2-7; D is unresolved. CDR3 length: 11 residues. V lost 5 bases and J 2 bases, leaving 4 bases between the germline ends. Germline lookup yields CDR1 SNHLY and CDR2 FYNNEI. CDR3 coding DNA: TGTGCCAGCAGTCAAACCTACGAGCAGTACTTC. This translates into CASSQTYEQYF.

The chain has TRBV10-3 and TRBJ2-7, with D tentatively TRBD2 (6 bases). This CDR3 has 13 residues. CDR1 is ENHRY, CDR2 SYGVKD, per germline. Trimming took off 0 bases at V and 7 bases at J, with 10 bases between the two ends. CDR3 loop: CAISESRDREQYF. DNA of the CDR3: TGTGCCATCAGTGAGTCGCGGGACCGAGAGCAGTACTTC.

Note on this clonotype: Compared with germline, one end of the junction differs, possibly owing to a read error. The gene calls are TRBV15 and TRBJ2-7, with 7 bases aligning to TRBD1. From germline, CDR1 is LNHNV and CDR2 YYDKDF (reference sequence). There are 12 residues in the CDR3. DNA of the CDR3: TGTGCCACCTCCCGGACAGGCAACGAGCAGCACTTC. It encodes CATSRTGNEQHF.

This clonotype turned up a few times. V gene TRBV15 combines with J gene TRBJ1-2, with D hard to call. V was clipped by 1 base and J by 0 bases, with 6 bases between them. Germline loops: CDR1 LNHNV, CDR2 YYDKDF (reference sequence). The CDR3 runs 14 residues. The CDR3 region is CATSRVDSNYGYTF. DNA for the CDR3: TGTGCCACCAGCAGAGTGGATTCTAACTATGGCTACACCTTC.